This passage covers 25 T cell receptor beta chains from one sample sequenced in a study of blood T cell repertoires in COVID-19. This table comes from immunoSEQ multiplex PCR, and its TCRdb copy is limited to in-frame clones, with some not included. This sample carries roughly 81,000 clones, 89% of them seen once, and the ten largest clones take 12%. The sequenced material came from peripheral blood. These receptors were obtained from a man aged 70 or older with active or convalescent COVID-19.

This rearrangement joins TRBV19 to TRBJ2-1; D may be TRBD1 (6 bases). The CDR3 is 14 amino acids. Germline CDR1 and CDR2: LNHDA and SQIVND (reference sequence). The V and J ends lost 5 bases and 4 bases respectively, with 12 bases between them. The CDR3 reads CASSWGQRYNEQFF. The CDR3 nucleotides are TGTGCCAGTAGTTGGGGGCAAAGGTACAATGAGCAGTTCTTC.

This chain uses TRBV7-9 with TRBJ2-3; 7 nucleotides agree with TRBD1. CDR1 SEHNR and CDR2 FQNEAQ come from the germline V gene (reference sequence). After removal of 6 bases from V and 10 bases from J, the junction contained 13 bases not matched to a gene. The CDR3 extends over 14 amino acids. The CDR3 DNA follows: TGTGCCAGCAGTACTCCGGGACAGTCAGAACCGCAGTATTTT. It codes for CASSTPGQSEPQYF.

This chain joins TRBV16 and TRBJ2-7; the D gene is possibly TRBD2 (6 bases). The CDR3 runs to 16 residues. Germline loops: CDR1 KGHSY, CDR2 FQNENV. V lost 3 bases to trimming and J lost 2 bases, with 17 bases between them. CDR3 amino acids: CASSQFPRGKTYEQYF. The CDR3 DNA sequence: TGTGCCAGCAGCCAGTTTCCTCGGGGGAAAACCTACGAGCAGTACTTC.

The chain joins TRBV19 to TRBJ2-7, with 7 nucleotides matching TRBD1. The CDR3 is 14 amino acids. Looked up from germline, CDR1 is LNHDA and CDR2 is SQIVND (reference sequence). J gave up 7 bases and V 2 bases, and 8 bases lay outside the gene matches. CDR3 residues: CASSIIEGQTEQYF. The DNA of the CDR3 is TGTGCCAGTAGTATAATAGAGGGACAGACGGAGCAGTACTTC.

CDR3 in amino acids: CATSIPKGGSSYNEQFF. CDR3 bases: TGTGCCACCAGCATTCCCAAGGGGGGGAGCTCCTACAATGAGCAGTTCTTC. The chain has TRBV15 and TRBJ2-1; D is possibly TRBD2 (7 bases). CDR1 is LNHNV and CDR2 is YYDKDF in the germline V gene (reference sequence). Trimming took 4 bases from V and 0 from J, leaving 16 bases between them. The CDR3 sequence is 17 residues long.

V is TRBV27 and J is TRBJ2-3; unclear D gene. V was clipped by 10 bases and J by 0 bases, with 11 bases between them. Germline V CDR1 and CDR2: MNHEY, SMNVEV (reference sequence). CDR3 length: 13 residues. In DNA form, the CDR3 reads TGTGCCACCGCTACCTTTAGCACAGATACGCAGTATTTT. This gives the protein CATATFSTDTQYF.

This clone was seen a single time. The rearrangement uses TRBV11-2 and TRBJ1-1, with 10 bases matching TRBD1. The CDR3 consists of 17 residues. Germline-derived CDR1 and CDR2 are SGHAT and FQNNGV. V gave up 6 bases and J gave up 0 bases; unmatched junction bases: 10. CDR3 sequence reads: CASRPRDRGPVNTEAFF. In DNA, the CDR3 is TGTGCCAGCAGGCCCCGGGACAGGGGACCTGTGAACACTGAAGCTTTCTTT.

The rearrangement uses TRBV5-4 and TRBJ1-2; 8 bases fit TRBD1. The junction had 4 bases not matched to a gene; V was cut back by 2 bases and J by 7 bases. Germline loops: CDR1 SGHNT, CDR2 YYREEE (reference sequence). The CDR3 has 13 residues. CDR3 sequence: CASSFQGALGYTF. The CDR3 DNA is TGTGCCAGCAGCTTCCAGGGGGCGCTTGGCTACACCTTC.

This clone was detected only once. The chain combines TRBV7-2 with TRBJ2-3, with a possible D match to TRBD1 (6 bases). This CDR3 has 11 residues. Germline V gives CDR1 SGHTA, CDR2 FQGNSA. V lost 1 base and J lost 11, with 7 bases in between. As DNA, the CDR3 is TGTGCCAGCAGCTTAGACAGGGTGCAGTATTTT. Translating it yields CASSLDRVQYF.

This rearrangement joins TRBV12-3 or TRBV12-4 to TRBJ2-7; D is ambiguous. CDR3 size: 13 residues. With 5 bases removed from V and 0 bases from J, the gap between germline ends came to 8 bases. DNA of the CDR3: TGTGCCAGCAGTGCGACAAGCTCCTACGAGCAGTACTTC. Protein sequence: CASSATSSYEQYF.

The genes are TRBV2 and TRBJ1-5, with D unclear. There are 15 residues in the CDR3. The germline CDR1 and CDR2 sequences are SNHLY and FYNNEI. V was cut by 4 bases and J by 0 bases, with 10 bases left in between. CDR3 DNA: TGTGCCAGCAGTGTTGGGCAGAATAGCAATCAGCCCCAGCATTTT. This gives the protein CASSVGQNSNQPQHF. Combining the CDR3 with reference TRBV2 and TRBJ1-5 gives the whole variable domain EPEVTQTPSHQVTQMGQEVILRCVPISNHLYFYWYRQILGQKVEFLVSFYNNEISEKSEIFDDQFSVERPDGSNFTLKIRSTKLEDSAMYFCASSVGQNSNQPQHFGDGTRLSIL.

The CDR3 nucleotides read TGTGCCAGCAAGCGGGGGGACGGCGATGAAAAACTGTTTTTT. As protein: CASKRGDGDEKLFF. The rearrangement links TRBV11-2 to TRBJ1-4; D perhaps matches TRBD1 (5 bases). This CDR3 is 14 amino acids long. The germline V gene encodes CDR1 SGHAT and CDR2 FQNNGV. Deletions cut 7 bases from V and 6 bases from J, with 15 bases between.

This clone appeared a single time. The chain employs TRBV9 and TRBJ2-4; 11 bases line up with TRBD2. The trim removed 4 bases at V and 7 bases at J, leaving 7 bases unmatched. CDR3 length: 15 residues. Germline V CDR1 and CDR2: SGDLS, YYNGEE. The CDR3 DNA follows: TGTGCCAGCAGCACCTTAGCGGGGGGGTTGAACATTCAGTACTTC. Encoded protein: CASSTLAGGLNIQYF.

Here the CDR3 reads CASSLVASGVGDTQYF. The CDR3 nucleotides read TGCGCCAGCAGCTTGGTGGCTAGCGGGGTCGGAGATACGCAGTATTTT. This chain joins TRBV5-1 and TRBJ2-3; 9 nucleotides agree with TRBD2. The CDR3 loop spans 16 amino acids. The ends lost 0 bases at V and 5 bases at J; junction bases unmatched: 7. In germline, CDR1 is SGHRS, CDR2 YFSETQ.

V usage is TRBV5-1 and J usage is TRBJ1-4; 7 bases are a match to TRBD1. V lost 4 bases and J lost 4; bases outside the gene matches: 4. This CDR3 spans 14 amino acids. From germline, CDR1 is SGHRS and CDR2 YFSETQ. The CDR3 bases are TGCGCCAGCAGCATGGACAGGATTAATGAAAAACTGTTTTTT. Its protein is CASSMDRINEKLFF. The whole variable domain, remainder taken from reference TRBV5-1 and TRBJ1-4, is KAGVTQTPRYLIKTRGQQVTLSCSPISGHRSVSWYQQTPGQGLQFLFEYFSETQRNKGNFPGRFSGRQFSNSRSEMNVSTLELGDSALYLCASSMDRINEKLFFGSGTQLSVL.

This clone came up a few times. The chain combines TRBV15 with TRBJ1-1, with 11 bases lining up with TRBD1. The CDR3 extends over 18 amino acids. Germline trimming cut 5 bases from V and 1 base from J; bases unmatched to any gene: 12. Germline lookup yields CDR1 LNHNV and CDR2 YYDKDF (reference sequence). The CDR3 region has the DNA TGTGCCACCAGCGGAAGAGTCGGACAGGGGGCTGGGAACACTGAAGCTTTCTTT. Its protein product is CATSGRVGQGAGNTEAFF.

The V and J genes are TRBV10-3 and TRBJ1-2; 9 bases fit TRBD1. Losses at the gene ends were 0 bases for V and 8 bases for J; bases not matched to a gene: 7. The CDR3 is 15 amino acids. Germline lookup yields CDR1 ENHRY and CDR2 SYGVKD. Here the CDR3 DNA reads TGTGCCATCAGTGAGTCGTCACAGGGGGCGGGCGGCTACACCTTC. The encoded protein is CAISESSQGAGGYTF.

The V and J genes are TRBV15 and TRBJ2-2; TRBD1 matches at 9 bases. V shed 1 base, J shed 3 bases, and the junction held 12 bases outside the gene matches. Germline-derived CDR1 and CDR2 are LNHNV and YYDKDF (reference sequence). CDR3 size: 19 residues. CDR3 amino acids: CATSRAHGTGRLYTGELFF. The CDR3 DNA reads as TGTGCCACCAGCAGAGCACACGGGACAGGGCGTCTGTACACCGGGGAGCTGTTTTTT.

This clone was observed a few times. The chain uses TRBV7-2 and TRBJ2-7, with D possibly being TRBD1 (5 bases). The CDR3 spans 16 residues. The germline gives CDR1 SGHTA, CDR2 FQGNSA. Trimming removed 2 bases at V and 3 bases at J, with 17 bases between. The CDR3 sequence is CASSLSRAAQGYEQYF. The CDR3 nucleotides read TGTGCCAGCAGCTTAAGTAGAGCCGCGCAGGGCTACGAGCAGTACTTC. Using reference TRBV7-2 and TRBJ2-7 for the parts outside the CDR3, the full variable domain is GAGVSQSPSNKVTEKGKDVELRCDPISGHTALYWYRQSLGQGLEFLIYFQGNSAPDKSGLPSDRFSAERTGGSVSTLTIQRTQQEDSAVYLCASSLSRAAQGYEQYFGPGTRLTVT.

The chain uses TRBV5-1 and TRBJ1-2; 8 nucleotides align to TRBD1. CDR1 SGHRS and CDR2 YFSETQ come from the germline V gene. This CDR3 region has 12 residues. J was trimmed by 7 bases and V by 4 bases; bases with no gene match: 3. The CDR3, as DNA: TGCGCCAGCAGCCCAGGACAGGGTGGCTACACCTTC. As protein: CASSPGQGGYTF.

This sequence joins TRBV4-2 and TRBJ2-7; 9 nucleotides line up with TRBD2. V shed 1 base, J shed 4 bases, and the junction held 8 bases outside the gene matches. CDR3 size: 16 residues. Germline V gene sequence: CDR1 LGHNA, CDR2 YNFKEQ. The CDR3 nucleotides are TGTGCCAGCAGCCAAGCCCCAGCGGGGGGCTCGTACGAGCAGTACTTC. Its translation: CASSQAPAGGSYEQYF.

The rearrangement uses TRBV13 and TRBJ1-1; no definite D call. Per germline, CDR1 PRHDT and CDR2 FYEKMQ (reference sequence). The CDR3 length is 15 residues. V was clipped by 5 bases and J by 6 bases, with 19 bases between them. CDR3 sequence reads: CASSGDPAATAEAFF. DNA for the CDR3: TGTGCCAGCAGCGGAGACCCCGCAGCCACCGCTGAAGCTTTCTTT.

The rearrangement joins TRBV10-3 to TRBJ1-4; the D is unclear. There are 13 residues in the CDR3. The germline CDR1 and CDR2 sequences are ENHRY and SYGVKD. V dropped 6 bases and J dropped 4 bases, with 9 bases sitting between them. Here the CDR3 reads CAISETGNEKLFF. CDR3 DNA: TGTGCCATCAGCGAGACCGGTAATGAAAAACTGTTTTTT.

The rearrangement links TRBV11-2 to TRBJ2-3; 7 bases map to TRBD2. This CDR3 has 14 amino acids. Germline V CDR1 and CDR2: SGHAT, FQNNGV. V shed 5 bases and J 5 bases; nucleotides not matched to a gene: 7. This CDR3 reads CASSPAGRGDTQYF. The CDR3 DNA sequence: TGTGCCAGCAGCCCAGCGGGGCGGGGAGATACGCAGTATTTT.

V usage is TRBV7-2 and J usage is TRBJ2-2, with D possibly TRBD1 on 6 matching bases. V dropped 1 base and J dropped 4 bases, with 13 bases sitting between them. The germline gives CDR1 SGHTA, CDR2 FQGNSA. The CDR3 runs to 16 residues. CDR3 region: CASSLGRPRGTGELFF. For the CDR3, the DNA is TGTGCCAGCAGCTTAGGTCGTCCCAGGGGCACCGGGGAGCTGTTTTTT.